Sequencing of this TCR beta chain was carried out in a study of T cell responses to AZD1222 COVID-19 vaccine. General observations from the study: White British ancestry dominated among donors, who included more females, and clonal diversity was possibly underestimated. Nearly half of spike-specific TCRs reportedly go after variant regions that carry no mutations.

V lost 6 bases, J lost 4 bases, and 6 bases stayed unmatched. The CDR3 has 13 amino acids. Per the germline V gene, CDR1 is SQVTM and CDR2 is ANQGSEA. On this clone: Its antigen is not identified.

Assay used: immunoSEQ multiplex PCR; TCRdb lists only in-frame clones, some missing. This table holds more than 85,000 clones, more than 85% found once. The rearrangement joins TRBV29-1 to TRBJ2-7; 10 bases line up with TRBD2. Material: peripheral blood, obtained on day 0 of AZD1222 vaccination. The receptor was derived from an adult in good health. CDR3 sequence reads: CSVLAGGGYEQYF. Here the CDR3 DNA reads TGCAGCGTCTTAGCGGGAGGAGGGTACGAGCAGTACTTC.